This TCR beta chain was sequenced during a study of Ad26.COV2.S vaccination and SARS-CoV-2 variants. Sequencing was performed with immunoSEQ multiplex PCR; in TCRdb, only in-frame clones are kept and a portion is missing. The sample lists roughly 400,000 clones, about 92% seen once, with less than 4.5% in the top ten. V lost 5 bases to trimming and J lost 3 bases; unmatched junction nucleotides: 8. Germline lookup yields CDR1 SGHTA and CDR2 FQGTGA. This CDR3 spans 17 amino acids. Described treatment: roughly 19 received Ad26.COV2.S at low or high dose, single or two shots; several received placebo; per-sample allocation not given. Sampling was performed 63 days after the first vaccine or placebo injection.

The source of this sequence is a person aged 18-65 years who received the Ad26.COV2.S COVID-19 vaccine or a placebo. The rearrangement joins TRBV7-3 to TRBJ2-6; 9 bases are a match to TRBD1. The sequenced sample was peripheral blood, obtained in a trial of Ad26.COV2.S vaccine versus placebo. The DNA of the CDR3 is TGTGCCAGCAGCCCTCCGGGACAGGGTTATGGGGCCAACGTCCTGACTTTC. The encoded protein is CASSPPGQGYGANVLTF.